The T cell receptor beta chain described here comes from a study of blood T cell repertoires in COVID-19. Original processing methods: Counts of nucleated cells, estimated from reference gene primer amplification, were obtained. Libraries were prepared by immunoSEQ multiplex PCR; TCRdb keeps only in-frame clonotypes and omits some of them. V and J calls and clone size follow that table, whereas D and trimming were derived from the DNA. This table has approximately 70,000 clones, around four fifths appearing once. The V gene lost 2 bases and the J gene lost 3 bases, with 10 bases spanning the gap. Germline V gives CDR1 MNHEY, CDR2 SVGAGI. This CDR3 comprises 14 residues.

This chain uses TRBV6-5 with TRBJ1-1; D is unresolved. Sequencing was done on a sample of peripheral blood. The TCR originated in a woman aged 50 to 65 with acute or convalescent COVID-19. The CDR3 DNA is TGTGCCAGCAGTTACCTTAGTCGGGACACTGAAGCTTTCTTT. Translating it yields CASSYLSRDTEAFF.